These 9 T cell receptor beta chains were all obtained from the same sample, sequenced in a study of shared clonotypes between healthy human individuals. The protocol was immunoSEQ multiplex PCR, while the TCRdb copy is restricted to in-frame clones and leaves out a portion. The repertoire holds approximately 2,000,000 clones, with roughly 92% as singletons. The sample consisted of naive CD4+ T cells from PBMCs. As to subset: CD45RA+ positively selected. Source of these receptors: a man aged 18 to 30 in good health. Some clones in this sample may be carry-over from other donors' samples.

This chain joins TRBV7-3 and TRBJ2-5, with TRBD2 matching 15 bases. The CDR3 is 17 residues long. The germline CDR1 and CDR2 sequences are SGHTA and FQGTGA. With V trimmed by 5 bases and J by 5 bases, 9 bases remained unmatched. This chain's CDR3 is CASSLGTSGRFGETQYF. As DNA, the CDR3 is TGTGCCAGCAGCCTTGGGACTAGCGGGAGGTTCGGTGAGACCCAGTACTTC.

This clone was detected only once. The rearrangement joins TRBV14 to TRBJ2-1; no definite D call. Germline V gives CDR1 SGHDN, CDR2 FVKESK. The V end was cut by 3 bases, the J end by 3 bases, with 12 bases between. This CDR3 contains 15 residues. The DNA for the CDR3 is TGTGCCAGCAGCCATAAGGGTTTCTACTACAATGAGCAGTTCTTC. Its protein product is CASSHKGFYYNEQFF.

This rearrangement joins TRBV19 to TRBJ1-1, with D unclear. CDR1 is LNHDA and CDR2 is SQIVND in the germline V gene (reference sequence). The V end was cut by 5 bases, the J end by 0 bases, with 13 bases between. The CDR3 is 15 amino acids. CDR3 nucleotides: TGTGCCAGTAGTGTCCGGATAACCATGAACACTGAAGCTTTCTTT. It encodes CASSVRITMNTEAFF.

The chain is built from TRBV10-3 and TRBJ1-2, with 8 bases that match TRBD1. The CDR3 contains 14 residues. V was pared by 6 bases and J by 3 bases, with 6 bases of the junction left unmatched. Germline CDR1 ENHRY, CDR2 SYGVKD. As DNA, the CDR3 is TGTGCCATCAGCAAACAGGGGGTTGACTATGGCTACACCTTC. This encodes CAISKQGVDYGYTF.

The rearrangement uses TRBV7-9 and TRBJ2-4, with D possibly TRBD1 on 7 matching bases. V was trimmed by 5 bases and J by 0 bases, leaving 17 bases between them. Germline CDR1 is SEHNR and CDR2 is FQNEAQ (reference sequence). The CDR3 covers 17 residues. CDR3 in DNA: TGTGCCAGCAGCCAGGGGGGAATACGAATAGCCAAAAACATTCAGTACTTC. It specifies CASSQGGIRIAKNIQYF.

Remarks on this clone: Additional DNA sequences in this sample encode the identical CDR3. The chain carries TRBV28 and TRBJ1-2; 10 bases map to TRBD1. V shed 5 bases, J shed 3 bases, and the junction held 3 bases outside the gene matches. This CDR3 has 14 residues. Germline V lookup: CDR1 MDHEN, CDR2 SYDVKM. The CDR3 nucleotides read TGTGCCAGCAGTCCCGGGACAGGGGACTATGGCTACACCTTC. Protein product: CASSPGTGDYGYTF.

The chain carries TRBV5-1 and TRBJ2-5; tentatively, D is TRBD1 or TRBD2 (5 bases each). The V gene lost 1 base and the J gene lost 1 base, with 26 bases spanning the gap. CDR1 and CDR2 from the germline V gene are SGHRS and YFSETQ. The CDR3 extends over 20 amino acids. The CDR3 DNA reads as TGCGCCAGCAGCTTGAAGGCGACACCTCGCCGGGGACCACTCCAAGAGACCCAGTACTTC. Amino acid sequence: CASSLKATPRRGPLQETQYF.

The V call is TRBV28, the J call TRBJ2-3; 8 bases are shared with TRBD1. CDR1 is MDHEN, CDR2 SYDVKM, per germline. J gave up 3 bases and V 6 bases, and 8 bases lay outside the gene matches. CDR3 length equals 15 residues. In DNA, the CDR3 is TGTGCCAGCAGATCCTACAGGGGGTTGACAGATACGCAGTATTTT. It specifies CASRSYRGLTDTQYF.

CDR3 region: CASSFGVTLGGDQPQHF. The CDR3 DNA is TGTGCCAGCAGTTTTGGAGTTACCCTGGGGGGGGATCAGCCCCAGCATTTT. The V and J genes are TRBV28 and TRBJ1-5, with D possibly TRBD1 on 5 matching bases. Germline V CDR1 and CDR2: MDHEN, SYDVKM. There are 17 residues in the CDR3. The V end lost 3 bases, the J end lost 5 bases, and 20 bases lay between the germline ends. The variable domain in full, completed from reference TRBV28 and TRBJ1-5, reads DVKVTQSSRYLVKRTGEKVFLECVQDMDHENMFWYRQDPGLGLRLIYFSYDVKMKEKGDIPEGYSVSREKKERFSLILESASTNQTSMYLCASSFGVTLGGDQPQHFGDGTRLSIL.